This TCR beta chain originates from a study of lymphopenia after photon versus proton radiotherapy. Points from the study as a whole: Post-nadir diversity loss with photons came from oligoclonal expansion, particularly CD8+ Temra cells. Survival link was tested only in deceased patients; proton benefit remains a possibility. Larger post-nadir TCR diversity loss correlated inversely with survival in deceased patients. Relative stability marked proton patients; photon patients lost diversity and naive cells.

Turning to this clone: The target antigen is unknown.

The ends were cut back, 5 bases at V and 4 bases at J, with 14 bases in the middle. The germline V gene encodes CDR1 LNHNV and CDR2 YYDKDF (reference sequence). The CDR3 totals 15 residues. The protocol was immunoSEQ multiplex PCR, while the TCRdb copy is restricted to in-frame clones and leaves out a portion. The sample lists about 7,500 clones, more than 85% occurring once. This chain connects TRBV15 to TRBJ1-4; D possibly corresponds to TRBD1 (6 bases). The receptor was isolated from a woman in her 70s with pancreatic cancer. The specimen comprised peripheral blood, sampled from a patient treated with photon-based radiotherapy. The CDR3 DNA reads as TGTGCCACCAGCGTAGGGGGTCAGAGTAATGAAAAACTGTTTTTT. Translation: CATSVGGQSNEKLFF.